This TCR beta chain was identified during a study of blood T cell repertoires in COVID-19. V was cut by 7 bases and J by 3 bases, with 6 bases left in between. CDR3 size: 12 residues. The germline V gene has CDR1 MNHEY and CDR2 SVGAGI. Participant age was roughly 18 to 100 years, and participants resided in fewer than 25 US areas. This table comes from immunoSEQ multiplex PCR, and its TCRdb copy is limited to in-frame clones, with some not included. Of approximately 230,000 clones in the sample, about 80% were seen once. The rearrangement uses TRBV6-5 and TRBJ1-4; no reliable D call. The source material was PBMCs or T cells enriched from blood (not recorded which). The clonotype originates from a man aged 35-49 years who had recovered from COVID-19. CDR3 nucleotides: TGTGCCAGCAAAGGAGCTAATGAAAAACTGTTTTTT. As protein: CASKGANEKLFF.